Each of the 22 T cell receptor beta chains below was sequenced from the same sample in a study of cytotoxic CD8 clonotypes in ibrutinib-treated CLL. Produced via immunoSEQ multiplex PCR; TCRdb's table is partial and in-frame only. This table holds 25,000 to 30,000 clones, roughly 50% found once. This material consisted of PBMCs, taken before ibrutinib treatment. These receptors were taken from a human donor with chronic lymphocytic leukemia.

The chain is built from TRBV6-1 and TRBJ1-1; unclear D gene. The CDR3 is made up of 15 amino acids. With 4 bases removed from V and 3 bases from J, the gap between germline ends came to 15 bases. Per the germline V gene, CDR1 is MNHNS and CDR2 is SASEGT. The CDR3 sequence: CASSGRLGWDTEAFF. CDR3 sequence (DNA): TGTGCCAGCAGTGGAAGACTGGGGTGGGACACTGAAGCTTTCTTT.

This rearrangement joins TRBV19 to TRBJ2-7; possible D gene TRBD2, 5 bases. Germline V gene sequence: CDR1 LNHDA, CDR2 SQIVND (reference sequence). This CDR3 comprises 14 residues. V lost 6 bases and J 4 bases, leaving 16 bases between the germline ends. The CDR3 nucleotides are TGTGCCAGTAGGTCCAAAGCCGGGGTGTACGAGCAGTACTTC. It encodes CASRSKAGVYEQYF.

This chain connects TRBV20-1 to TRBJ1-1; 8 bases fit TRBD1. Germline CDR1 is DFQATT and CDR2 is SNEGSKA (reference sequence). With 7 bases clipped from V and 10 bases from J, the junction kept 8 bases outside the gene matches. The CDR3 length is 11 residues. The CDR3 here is CSGDRLLLAFF. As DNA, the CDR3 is TGCAGTGGGGACAGGTTGTTGTTAGCTTTCTTT.

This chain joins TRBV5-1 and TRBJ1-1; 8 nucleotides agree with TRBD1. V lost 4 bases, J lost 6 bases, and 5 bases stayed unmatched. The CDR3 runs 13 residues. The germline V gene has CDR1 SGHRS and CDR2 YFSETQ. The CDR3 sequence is CASSEDRVAEAFF. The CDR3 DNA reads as TGCGCCAGCAGCGAGGACAGGGTCGCTGAAGCTTTCTTT.

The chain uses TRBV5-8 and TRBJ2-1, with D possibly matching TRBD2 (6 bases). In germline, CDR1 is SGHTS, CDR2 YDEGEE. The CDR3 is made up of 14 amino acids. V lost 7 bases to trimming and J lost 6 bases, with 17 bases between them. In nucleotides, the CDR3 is TGTGCCAGCCGTCAGCGGGTCTCCCTCAATGAGCAGTTCTTC. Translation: CASRQRVSLNEQFF.

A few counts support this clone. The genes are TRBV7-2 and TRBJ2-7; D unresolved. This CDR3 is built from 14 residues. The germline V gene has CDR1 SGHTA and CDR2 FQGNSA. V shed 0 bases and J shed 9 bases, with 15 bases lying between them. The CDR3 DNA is TGTGCCAGCAGCTTAGCCCCGGAGCTATTGTGGCAGTACTTC. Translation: CASSLAPELLWQYF. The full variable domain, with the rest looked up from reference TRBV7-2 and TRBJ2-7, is GAGVSQSPSNKVTEKGKDVELRCDPISGHTALYWYRQSLGQGLEFLIYFQGNSAPDKSGLPSDRFSAERTGGSVSTLTIQRTQQEDSAVYLCASSLAPELLWQYFGPGTRLTVT.

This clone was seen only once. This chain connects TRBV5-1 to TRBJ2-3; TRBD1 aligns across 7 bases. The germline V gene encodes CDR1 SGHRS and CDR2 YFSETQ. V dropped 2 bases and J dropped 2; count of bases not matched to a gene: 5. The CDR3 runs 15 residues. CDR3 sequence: CASSFDRAVTDTQYF. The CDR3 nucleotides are TGCGCCAGCAGCTTCGACAGGGCTGTCACAGATACGCAGTATTTT.

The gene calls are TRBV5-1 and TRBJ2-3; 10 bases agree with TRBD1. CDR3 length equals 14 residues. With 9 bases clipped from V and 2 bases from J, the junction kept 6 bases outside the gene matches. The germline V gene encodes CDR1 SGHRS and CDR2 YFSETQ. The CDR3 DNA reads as TGCGCCAACGGGACAGGGGATTACACAGATACGCAGTATTTT. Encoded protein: CANGTGDYTDTQYF.

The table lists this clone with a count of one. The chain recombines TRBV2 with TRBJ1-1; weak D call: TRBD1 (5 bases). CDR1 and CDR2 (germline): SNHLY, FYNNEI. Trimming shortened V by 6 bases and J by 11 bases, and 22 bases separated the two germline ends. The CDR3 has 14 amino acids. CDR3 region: CASRGTAGRLRAFF. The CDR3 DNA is TGTGCCAGCAGGGGGACCGCTGGTCGTCTGAGGGCTTTCTTT. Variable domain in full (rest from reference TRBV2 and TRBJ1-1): EPEVTQTPSHQVTQMGQEVILRCVPISNHLYFYWYRQILGQKVEFLVSFYNNEISEKSEIFDDQFSVERPDGSNFTLKIRSTKLEDSAMYFCASRGTAGRLRAFFGQGTRLTVV.

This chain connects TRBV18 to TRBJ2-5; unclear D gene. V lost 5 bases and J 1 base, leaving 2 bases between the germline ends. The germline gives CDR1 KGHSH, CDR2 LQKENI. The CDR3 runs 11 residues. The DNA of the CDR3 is TGTGCCAGCTCAGTCCAAGAGACCCAGTACTTC. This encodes CASSVQETQYF.

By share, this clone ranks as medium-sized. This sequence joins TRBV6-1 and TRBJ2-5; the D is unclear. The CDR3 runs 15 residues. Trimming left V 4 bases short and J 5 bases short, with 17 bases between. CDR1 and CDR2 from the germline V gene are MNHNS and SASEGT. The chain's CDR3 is CASSGAVGIWETQYF. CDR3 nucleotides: TGTGCCAGCAGTGGGGCAGTGGGTATCTGGGAGACCCAGTACTTC.

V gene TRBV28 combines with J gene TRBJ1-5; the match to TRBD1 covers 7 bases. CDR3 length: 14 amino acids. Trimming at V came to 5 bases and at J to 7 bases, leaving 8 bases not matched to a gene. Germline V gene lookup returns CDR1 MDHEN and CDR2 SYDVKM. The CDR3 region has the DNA TGTGCCAGCAGTAGTACAGGGGAGTTCCAGCCCCAGCATTTT. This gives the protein CASSSTGEFQPQHF.

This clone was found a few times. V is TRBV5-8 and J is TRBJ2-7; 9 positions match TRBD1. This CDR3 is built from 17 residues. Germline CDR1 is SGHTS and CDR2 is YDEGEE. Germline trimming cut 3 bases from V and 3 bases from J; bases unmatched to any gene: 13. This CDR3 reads CASSSSKPGQGFYEQYF. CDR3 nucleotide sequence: TGTGCCAGCAGCTCATCCAAACCGGGACAGGGCTTCTACGAGCAGTACTTC.

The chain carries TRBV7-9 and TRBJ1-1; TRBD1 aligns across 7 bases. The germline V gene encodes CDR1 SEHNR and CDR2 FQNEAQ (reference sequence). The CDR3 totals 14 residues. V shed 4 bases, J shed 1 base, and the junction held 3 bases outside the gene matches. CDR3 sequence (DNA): TGTGCCAGCAGCTACGGGACAGCGAACACTGAAGCTTTCTTT. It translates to CASSYGTANTEAFF.

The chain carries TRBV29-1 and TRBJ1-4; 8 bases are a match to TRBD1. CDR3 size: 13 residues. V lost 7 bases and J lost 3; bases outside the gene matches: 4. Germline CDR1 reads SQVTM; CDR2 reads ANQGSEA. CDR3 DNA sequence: TGCAGCGCTATGACAGGGGCTAATGAAAAACTGTTTTTT. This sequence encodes CSAMTGANEKLFF.

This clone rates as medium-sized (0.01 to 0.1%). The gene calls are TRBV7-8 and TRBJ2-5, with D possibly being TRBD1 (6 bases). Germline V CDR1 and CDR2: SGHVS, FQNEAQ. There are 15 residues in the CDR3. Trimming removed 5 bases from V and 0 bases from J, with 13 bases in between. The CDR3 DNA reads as TGTGCCAGCAGCCAATCTCAGGGGTACCAAGAGACCCAGTACTTC. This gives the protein CASSQSQGYQETQYF.

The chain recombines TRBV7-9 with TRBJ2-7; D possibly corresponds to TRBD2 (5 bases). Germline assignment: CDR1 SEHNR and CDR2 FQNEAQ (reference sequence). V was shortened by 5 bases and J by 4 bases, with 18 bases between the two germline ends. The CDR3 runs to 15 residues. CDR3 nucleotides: TGTGCCAGCAGCCCGCGTGAGGGATTTCCTTACGAGCAGTACTTC. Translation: CASSPREGFPYEQYF.

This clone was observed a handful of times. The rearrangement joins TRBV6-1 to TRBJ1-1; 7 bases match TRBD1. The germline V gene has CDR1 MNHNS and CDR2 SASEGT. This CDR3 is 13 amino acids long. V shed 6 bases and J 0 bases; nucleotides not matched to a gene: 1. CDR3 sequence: CASRTGLNTEAFF. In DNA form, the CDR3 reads TGTGCCAGCAGGACAGGGTTGAACACTGAAGCTTTCTTT.

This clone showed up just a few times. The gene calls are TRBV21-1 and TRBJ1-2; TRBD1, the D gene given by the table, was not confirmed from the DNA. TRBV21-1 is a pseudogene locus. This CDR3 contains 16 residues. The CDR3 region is CASRTRQGVTFYGYTF. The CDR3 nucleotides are TGTGCCAGCAGGACCAGACAGGGGGTGACCTTCTATGGCTACACCTTC.

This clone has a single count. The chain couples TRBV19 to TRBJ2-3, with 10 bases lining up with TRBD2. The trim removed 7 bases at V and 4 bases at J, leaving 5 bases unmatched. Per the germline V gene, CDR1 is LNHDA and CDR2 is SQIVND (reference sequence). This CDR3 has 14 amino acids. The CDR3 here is CASTPSGGADTQYF. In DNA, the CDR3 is TGTGCCAGTACCCCTAGCGGGGGCGCAGATACGCAGTATTTT.

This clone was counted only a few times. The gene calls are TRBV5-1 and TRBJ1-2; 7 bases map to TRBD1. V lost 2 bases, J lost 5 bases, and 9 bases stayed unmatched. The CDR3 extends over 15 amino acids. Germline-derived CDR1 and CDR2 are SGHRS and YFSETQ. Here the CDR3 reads CASSLEGGRVYGYTF. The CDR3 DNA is TGCGCCAGCAGCTTAGAAGGGGGCCGGGTATATGGCTACACCTTC. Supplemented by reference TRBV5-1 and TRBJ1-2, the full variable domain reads KAGVTQTPRYLIKTRGQQVTLSCSPISGHRSVSWYQQTPGQGLQFLFEYFSETQRNKGNFPGRFSGRQFSNSRSEMNVSTLELGDSALYLCASSLEGGRVYGYTFGSGTRLTVV.

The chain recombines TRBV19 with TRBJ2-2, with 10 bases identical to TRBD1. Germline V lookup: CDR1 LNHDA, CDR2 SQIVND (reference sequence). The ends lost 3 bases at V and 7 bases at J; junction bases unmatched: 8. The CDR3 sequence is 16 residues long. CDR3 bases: TGTGCCAGTAGTATTCGGACAGGGGGAAGAGACGGGGAGCTGTTTTTT. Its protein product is CASSIRTGGRDGELFF. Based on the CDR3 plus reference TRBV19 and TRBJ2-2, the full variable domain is DGGITQSPKYLFRKEGQNVTLSCEQNLNHDAMYWYRQDPGQGLRLIYYSQIVNDFQKGDIAEGYSVSREKKESFPLTVTSAQKNPTAFYLCASSIRTGGRDGELFFGEGSRLTVL.